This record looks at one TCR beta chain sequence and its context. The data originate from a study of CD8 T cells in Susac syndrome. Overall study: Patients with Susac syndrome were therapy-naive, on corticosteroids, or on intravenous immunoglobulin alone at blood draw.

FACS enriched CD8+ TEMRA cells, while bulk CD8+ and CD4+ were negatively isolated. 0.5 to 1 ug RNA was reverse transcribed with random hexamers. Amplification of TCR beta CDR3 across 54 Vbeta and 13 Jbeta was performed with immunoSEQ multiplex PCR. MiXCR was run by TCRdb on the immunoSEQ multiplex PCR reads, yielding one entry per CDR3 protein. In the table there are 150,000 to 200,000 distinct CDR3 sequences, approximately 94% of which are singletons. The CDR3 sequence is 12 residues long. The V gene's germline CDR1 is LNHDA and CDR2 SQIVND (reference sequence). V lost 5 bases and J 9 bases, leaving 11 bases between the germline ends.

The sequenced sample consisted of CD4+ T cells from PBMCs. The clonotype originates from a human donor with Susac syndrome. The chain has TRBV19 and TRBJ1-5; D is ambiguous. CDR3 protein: CASSVGLRPQHF. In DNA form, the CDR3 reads TGTGCCAGTAGTGTGGGCCTAAGGCCCCAGCATTTT.